This T cell receptor (beta chain) was sequenced in a study of cytomegalovirus exposure and HLA in healthy donors. Study results and limitations: Researchers counted about 150 TCR beta chains as cytomegalovirus-associated. CMV antigen specificity was confirmed in vitro for three CMV-associated chains. Later analysis identified a missense DCLRE1C variant that was linked to TCR beta V- and J-gene trimming.

Germline V gives CDR1 SGHRS, CDR2 YFSETQ. Trimming shortened V by 0 bases and J by 4 bases, and 10 bases separated the two germline ends. This CDR3 region has 14 residues. Vbeta (60) and Jbeta (13) primers were used in the PCR. Using immunoSEQ multiplex PCR, the repertoire was profiled, and TCRdb retains in-frame clones only, with some absent. The table lists some 96,000 clones, around 64% of them singletons. Note on this clone: Its cognate antigen is unknown.

Sequenced input: PBMCs. This chain uses TRBV5-1 with TRBJ1-2, with a possible D match to TRBD1 (5 bases). This TCR came from a man between 60 and 70 years old in good health and CMV-seronegative. CDR3 sequence: CASSLEQGSYGYTF. CDR3 bases: TGCGCCAGCAGCTTGGAGCAGGGCTCCTATGGCTACACCTTC.